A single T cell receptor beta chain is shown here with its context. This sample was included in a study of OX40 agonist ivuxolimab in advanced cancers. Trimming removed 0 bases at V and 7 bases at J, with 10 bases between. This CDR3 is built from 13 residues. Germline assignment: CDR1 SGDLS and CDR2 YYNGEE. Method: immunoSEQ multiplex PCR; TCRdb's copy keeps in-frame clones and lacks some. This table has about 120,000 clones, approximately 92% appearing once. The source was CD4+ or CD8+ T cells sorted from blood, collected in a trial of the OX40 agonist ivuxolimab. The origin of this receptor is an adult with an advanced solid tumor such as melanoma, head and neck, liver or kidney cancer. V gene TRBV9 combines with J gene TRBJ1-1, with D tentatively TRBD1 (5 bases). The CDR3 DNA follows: TGTGCCAGCAGCGTAGAGATCCAGGGTGAAGCTTTCTTT. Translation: CASSVEIQGEAFF.